These 18 T cell receptor beta chains were sequenced from one sample in a study of blood T cell repertoires in COVID-19. This table comes from immunoSEQ multiplex PCR, and its TCRdb copy is limited to in-frame clones, with some not included. The data show 100,000 or so clones, with about 89% seen just once and 17% held by the top ten. Material for sequencing was peripheral blood. The receptors stem from a man aged 45 to 65 with acute or convalescent COVID-19.

The gene calls are TRBV24-1 and TRBJ2-7; TRBD2 agrees at 12 bases. Per germline, CDR1 KGHDR and CDR2 SFDVKD. Unmatched junction bases numbered 4, after V lost 2 bases and J lost 3 bases. This CDR3 has 16 amino acids. Written as DNA, the CDR3 is TGTGCCACCAGTGATTGGACTAGCGGGGCAAACTACGAGCAGTACTTC. It translates to CATSDWTSGANYEQYF.

This clone was observed a single time. The rearrangement joins TRBV5-1 to TRBJ1-2, with D unclear. Per the germline V gene, CDR1 is SGHRS and CDR2 is YFSETQ. V was trimmed by 2 bases and J by 3 bases, leaving 17 bases between them. The CDR3 is 16 amino acids. For the CDR3, the DNA is TGCGCCAGCAGCTTAGCCGGGTCCTCCCCTTACTATGGCTACACCTTC. Translating it yields CASSLAGSSPYYGYTF. Together with reference TRBV5-1 and TRBJ1-2, the CDR3 gives the full variable domain: KAGVTQTPRYLIKTRGQQVTLSCSPISGHRSVSWYQQTPGQGLQFLFEYFSETQRNKGNFPGRFSGRQFSNSRSEMNVSTLELGDSALYLCASSLAGSSPYYGYTFGSGTRLTVV.

This clone was seen more than once but under ten times. An end of the junction differs from the germline gene, which may be a read error. The chain is built from TRBV14 and TRBJ1-4; possibly TRBD1 for D (5 bases). Germline-derived CDR1 and CDR2 are SGHDN and FVKESK. This CDR3 is 15 amino acids long. Here the CDR3 reads CASSQVRGGNEKLFF. The CDR3 DNA reads TGTGCCAGCAGTCAAGTTAGGGGTGGTAATGAAAAACTGTTTTTT.

This chain connects TRBV6-2 or TRBV6-3 to TRBJ1-4, with a possible D match to TRBD1 (6 bases). V lost 4 bases and J lost 1, with 16 bases in between. Germline loops: CDR1 MNHEY, CDR2 SVGEGT. The CDR3 is 17 residues long. The CDR3 loop is CASSSPTPGETNEKLFF. In DNA form, the CDR3 reads TGTGCCAGCAGTTCCCCTACCCCAGGGGAAACTAATGAAAAACTGTTTTTT.

This chain connects TRBV7-9 to TRBJ1-4; no clear D gene. The V end lost 5 bases, the J end lost 0 bases, and 10 bases lay between the germline ends. Germline-derived CDR1 and CDR2 are SEHNR and FQNEAQ (reference sequence). CDR3 length equals 15 residues. The CDR3 sequence is CASSDKQSTNEKLFF. Here the CDR3 DNA reads TGTGCCAGCAGCGATAAACAGTCAACTAATGAAAAACTGTTTTTT.

CDR3 DNA: TGTGCCAGCAGTTCGCAGGGTTATGAGCAGTACTTC. Translating it yields CASSSQGYEQYF. The rearrangement uses TRBV12-3 or TRBV12-4 and TRBJ2-7; TRBD1 is a possible D gene (5 bases). Trimming left V 4 bases short and J 7 bases short, with 11 bases between. CDR3 length: 12 residues.

The chain links TRBV7-2 to TRBJ1-2; D gene uncertain. Germline CDR1 SGHTA, CDR2 FQGNSA. The ends were cut back, 4 bases at V and 2 bases at J, with 8 bases in the middle. The CDR3 covers 13 residues. The CDR3 DNA sequence: TGTGCCAGCAGCTCCGGACTGAACTATGGCTACACCTTC. Translation: CASSSGLNYGYTF.

The V gene is TRBV6-2 or TRBV6-3, the J gene TRBJ1-5; D not certain. V was cut by 4 bases and J by 0 bases, with 7 bases left in between. The length of the CDR3 is 14 residues. Germline V CDR1 and CDR2: MNHEY, SVGEGT. This CDR3 reads CASSSTHSNQPQHF. The CDR3 coding sequence is TGTGCCAGCAGTTCAACTCATAGCAATCAGCCCCAGCATTTT.

The V and J genes are TRBV11-2 and TRBJ2-3, with TRBD2 as a possible D gene (5 bases). This CDR3 contains 12 residues. V was pared by 8 bases and J by 6 bases, with 12 bases between. CDR1 is SGHAT, CDR2 FQNNGV, per germline. The chain's CDR3 is CASGIGVDTQYF. In DNA, the CDR3 is TGTGCCAGCGGAATCGGGGTGGATACGCAGTATTTT.

CDR3 DNA: TGTGCCAGTAGTCCGCCGACACCTGAAAAACTGTTTTTT. It codes for CASSPPTPEKLFF. The chain has TRBV19 and TRBJ1-4; D is uncertain. The V end was cut by 5 bases, the J end by 7 bases, with 11 bases between. The CDR3 runs 13 residues. Germline CDR1 is LNHDA and CDR2 is SQIVND (reference sequence).

The V gene is TRBV6-5, the J gene TRBJ2-5, with a weak D call TRBD2 (6 bases). V was clipped by 7 bases and J by 5 bases, with 20 bases between them. Germline V gene sequence: CDR1 MNHEY, CDR2 SVGAGI. This CDR3 has 15 residues. In nucleotides, the CDR3 is TGTGCCAGCACCCCAATCCGGGGGTACGTGGAGACCCAGTACTTC. Encoded protein: CASTPIRGYVETQYF.

This rearrangement joins TRBV6-6 to TRBJ2-5, with 13 bases that match TRBD2. The germline V gene encodes CDR1 MNHNY and CDR2 SVGAGI (reference sequence). J lost 4 bases, V lost 5 bases, and 7 bases had no gene match. This CDR3 spans 16 amino acids. In DNA form, the CDR3 reads TGTGCCAGCAGTCCCCCACTAGCGGGGGGGTTAGAGACCCAGTACTTC. Translating it yields CASSPPLAGGLETQYF.

In this sample, this clone turned up once. This rearrangement joins TRBV9 to TRBJ1-1; D is ambiguous. Germline CDR1 is SGDLS and CDR2 is YYNGEE. This CDR3 is built from 13 residues. Trimming removed 1 base from V and 0 bases from J, with 4 bases in between. The CDR3 region is CASSVYLNTEAFF. In nucleotides, the CDR3 is TGTGCCAGCAGCGTATATTTGAACACTGAAGCTTTCTTT.

The chain links TRBV2 to TRBJ1-1; TRBD1 is a possible D gene (6 bases). Deletions cut 11 bases from V and 4 bases from J, with 11 bases between. The CDR3 loop spans 11 amino acids. The germline V gene encodes CDR1 SNHLY and CDR2 FYNNEI. The CDR3, as DNA: TGTGCCCCGCGGGGGCCCACTGAAGCTTTCTTT. Its translation: CAPRGPTEAFF.

The chain couples TRBV13 to TRBJ2-7; TRBD1 might be the D (5 bases). V shed 2 bases and J shed 0 bases, with 14 bases lying between them. Germline V gene lookup returns CDR1 PRHDT and CDR2 FYEKMQ (reference sequence). CDR3 length: 16 amino acids. This CDR3 reads CASSLFIQGSSYEQYF. The CDR3 region has the DNA TGTGCCAGCAGCTTATTTATTCAGGGAAGCTCCTACGAGCAGTACTTC.

The genes are TRBV7-8 and TRBJ2-2; perhaps TRBD1 as D (8 bases). Trimming removed 5 bases at V and 3 bases at J, with 13 bases between. The germline gives CDR1 SGHVS, CDR2 FQNEAQ. CDR3 size: 15 residues. The DNA for the CDR3 is TGTGCCAGCAGCCGACAGGGGAGGGACACCGGGGAGCTGTTTTTT. It translates to CASSRQGRDTGELFF.

The chain recombines TRBV5-5 with TRBJ2-1; TRBD1 aligns across 9 bases. V dropped 4 bases and J dropped 9; count of bases not matched to a gene: 11. Germline CDR1 reads SGHKS; CDR2 reads YYEKEE (reference sequence). There are 15 residues in the CDR3. The CDR3 protein is CASSIQGAPDSEQFF. The CDR3 bases are TGTGCCAGCAGCATACAGGGGGCGCCAGACAGTGAGCAGTTCTTC.

The chain links TRBV6-5 to TRBJ1-1; no definite D call. The CDR3 runs 12 residues. Trimming shortened V by 6 bases and J by 5 bases, and 10 bases separated the two germline ends. Germline V lookup: CDR1 MNHEY, CDR2 SVGAGI. The CDR3: CASRDRRTEAFF. CDR3 in DNA: TGTGCCAGCAGAGACCGGAGGACTGAAGCTTTCTTT.